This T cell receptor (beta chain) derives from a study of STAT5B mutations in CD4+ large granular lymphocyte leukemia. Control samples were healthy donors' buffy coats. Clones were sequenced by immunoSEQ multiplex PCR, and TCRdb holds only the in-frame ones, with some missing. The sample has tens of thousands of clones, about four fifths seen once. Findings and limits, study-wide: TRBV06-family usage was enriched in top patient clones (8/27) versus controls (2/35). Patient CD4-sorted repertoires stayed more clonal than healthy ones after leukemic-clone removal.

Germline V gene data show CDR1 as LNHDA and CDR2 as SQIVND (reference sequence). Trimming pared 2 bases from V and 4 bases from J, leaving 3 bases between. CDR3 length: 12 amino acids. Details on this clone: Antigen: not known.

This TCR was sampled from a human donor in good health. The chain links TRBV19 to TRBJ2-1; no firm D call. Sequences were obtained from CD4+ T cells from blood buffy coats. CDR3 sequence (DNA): TGTGCCAGTAGTATAACATACAATGAGCAGTTCTTC. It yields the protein CASSITYNEQFF.